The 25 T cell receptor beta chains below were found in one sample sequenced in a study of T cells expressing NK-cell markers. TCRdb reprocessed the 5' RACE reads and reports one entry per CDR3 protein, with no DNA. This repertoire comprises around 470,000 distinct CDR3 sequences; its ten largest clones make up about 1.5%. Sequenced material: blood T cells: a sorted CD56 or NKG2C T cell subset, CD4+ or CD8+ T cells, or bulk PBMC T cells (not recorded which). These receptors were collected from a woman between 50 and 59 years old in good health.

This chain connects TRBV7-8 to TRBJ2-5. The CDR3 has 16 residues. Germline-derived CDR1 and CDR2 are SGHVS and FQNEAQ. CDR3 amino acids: CASSLGPYRGQETQYF.

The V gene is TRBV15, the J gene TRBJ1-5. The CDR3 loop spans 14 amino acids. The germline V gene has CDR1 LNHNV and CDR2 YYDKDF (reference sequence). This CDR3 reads CATSRDRLNQPQHF.

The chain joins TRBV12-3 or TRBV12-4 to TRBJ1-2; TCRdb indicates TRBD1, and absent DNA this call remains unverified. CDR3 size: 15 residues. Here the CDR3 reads CASRRTGGDSYGYTF.

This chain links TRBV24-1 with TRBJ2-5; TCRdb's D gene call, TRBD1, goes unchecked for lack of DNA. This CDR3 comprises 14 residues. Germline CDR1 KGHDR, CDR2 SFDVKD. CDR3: CATSDGGWQETQYF.

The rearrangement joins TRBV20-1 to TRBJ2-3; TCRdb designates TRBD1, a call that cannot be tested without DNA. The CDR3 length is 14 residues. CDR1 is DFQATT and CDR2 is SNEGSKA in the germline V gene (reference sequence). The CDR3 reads CSGGGRGYTDTQYF.

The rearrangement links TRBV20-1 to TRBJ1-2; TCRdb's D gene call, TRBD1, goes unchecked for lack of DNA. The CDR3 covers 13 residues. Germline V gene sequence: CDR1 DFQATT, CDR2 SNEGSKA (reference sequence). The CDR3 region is CSASGLVGYGYTF.

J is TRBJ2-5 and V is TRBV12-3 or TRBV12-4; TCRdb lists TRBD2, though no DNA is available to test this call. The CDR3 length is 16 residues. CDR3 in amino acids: CASSSLGTSGRETQYF.

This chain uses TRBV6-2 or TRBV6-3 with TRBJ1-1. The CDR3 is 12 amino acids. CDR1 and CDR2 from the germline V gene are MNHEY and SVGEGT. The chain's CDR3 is CASSYSVGEAFF.

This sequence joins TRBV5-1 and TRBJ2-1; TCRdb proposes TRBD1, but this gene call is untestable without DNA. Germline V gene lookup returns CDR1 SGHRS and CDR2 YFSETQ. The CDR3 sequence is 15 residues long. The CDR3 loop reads CASGAGAQGINEQFF. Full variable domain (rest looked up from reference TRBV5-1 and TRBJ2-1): KAGVTQTPRYLIKTRGQQVTLSCSPISGHRSVSWYQQTPGQGLQFLFEYFSETQRNKGNFPGRFSGRQFSNSRSEMNVSTLELGDSALYLCASGAGAQGINEQFFGPGTRLTVL.

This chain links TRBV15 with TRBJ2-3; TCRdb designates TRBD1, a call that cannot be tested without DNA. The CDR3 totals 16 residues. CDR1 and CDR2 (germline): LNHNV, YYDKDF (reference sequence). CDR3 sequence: CATSPMEGDPRLAQYF.

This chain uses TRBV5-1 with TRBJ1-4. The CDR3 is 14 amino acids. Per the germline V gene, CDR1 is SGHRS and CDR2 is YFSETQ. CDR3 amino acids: CASSTGSTNEKLFF. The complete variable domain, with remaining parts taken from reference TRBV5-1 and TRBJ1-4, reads KAGVTQTPRYLIKTRGQQVTLSCSPISGHRSVSWYQQTPGQGLQFLFEYFSETQRNKGNFPGRFSGRQFSNSRSEMNVSTLELGDSALYLCASSTGSTNEKLFFGSGTQLSVL.

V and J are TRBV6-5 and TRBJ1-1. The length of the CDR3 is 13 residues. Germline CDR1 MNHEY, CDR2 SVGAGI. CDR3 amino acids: CASSYRLNTEAFF.

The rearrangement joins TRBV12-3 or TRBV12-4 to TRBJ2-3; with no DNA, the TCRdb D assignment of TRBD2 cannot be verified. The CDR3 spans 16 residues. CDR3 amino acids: CASSPMGGGPSDTQYF.

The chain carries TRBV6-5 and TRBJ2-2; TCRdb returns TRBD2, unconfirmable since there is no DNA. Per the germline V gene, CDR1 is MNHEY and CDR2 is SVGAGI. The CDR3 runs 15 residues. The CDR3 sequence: CASTYRLAGNGELFF.

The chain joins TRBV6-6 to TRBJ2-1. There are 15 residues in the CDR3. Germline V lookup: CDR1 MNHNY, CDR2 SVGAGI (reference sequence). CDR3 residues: CASSYTTVSYNEQFF.

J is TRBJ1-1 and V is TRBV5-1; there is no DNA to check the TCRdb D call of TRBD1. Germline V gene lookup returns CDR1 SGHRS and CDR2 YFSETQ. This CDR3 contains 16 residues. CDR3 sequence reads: CASSTNNRADGTEAFF.

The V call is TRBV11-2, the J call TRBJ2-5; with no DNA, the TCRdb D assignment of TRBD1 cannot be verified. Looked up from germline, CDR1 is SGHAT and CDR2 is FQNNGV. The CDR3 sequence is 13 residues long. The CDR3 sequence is CASSPDWGGTQYF.

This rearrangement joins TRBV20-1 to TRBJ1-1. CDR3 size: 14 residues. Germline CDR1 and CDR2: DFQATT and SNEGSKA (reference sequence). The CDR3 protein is CSVQQPTVNTEAFF.

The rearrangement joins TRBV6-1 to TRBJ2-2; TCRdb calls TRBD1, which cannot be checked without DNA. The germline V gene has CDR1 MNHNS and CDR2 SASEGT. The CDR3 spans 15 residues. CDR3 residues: CASSEPGKRTGELFF.

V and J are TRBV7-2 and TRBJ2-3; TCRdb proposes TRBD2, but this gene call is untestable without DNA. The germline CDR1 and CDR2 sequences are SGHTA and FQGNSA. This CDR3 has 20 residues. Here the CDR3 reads CASTPYPGLAGTFGMDTQYF. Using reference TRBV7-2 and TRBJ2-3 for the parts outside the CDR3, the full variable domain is GAGVSQSPSNKVTEKGKDVELRCDPISGHTALYWYRQSLGQGLEFLIYFQGNSAPDKSGLPSDRFSAERTGGSVSTLTIQRTQQEDSAVYLCASTPYPGLAGTFGMDTQYFGPGTRLTVL.

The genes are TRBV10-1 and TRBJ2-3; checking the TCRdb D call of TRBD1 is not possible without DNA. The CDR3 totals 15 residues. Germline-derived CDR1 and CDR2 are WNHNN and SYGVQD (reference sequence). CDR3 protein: CASQPSGGSTDTQYF.

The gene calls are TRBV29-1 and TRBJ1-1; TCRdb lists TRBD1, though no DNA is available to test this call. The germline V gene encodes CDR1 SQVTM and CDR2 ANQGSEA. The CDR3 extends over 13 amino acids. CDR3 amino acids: CSVGVGVSTEAFF.

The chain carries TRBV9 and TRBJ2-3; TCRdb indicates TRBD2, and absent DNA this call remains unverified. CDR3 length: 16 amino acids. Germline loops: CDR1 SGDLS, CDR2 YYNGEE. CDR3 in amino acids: CASGTSGTPSTDTQYF.

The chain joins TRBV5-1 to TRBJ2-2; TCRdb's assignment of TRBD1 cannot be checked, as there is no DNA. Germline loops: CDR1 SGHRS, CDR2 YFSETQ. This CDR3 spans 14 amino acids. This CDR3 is CASSPQQGPGELFF. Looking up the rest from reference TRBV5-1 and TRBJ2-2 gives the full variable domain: KAGVTQTPRYLIKTRGQQVTLSCSPISGHRSVSWYQQTPGQGLQFLFEYFSETQRNKGNFPGRFSGRQFSNSRSEMNVSTLELGDSALYLCASSPQQGPGELFFGEGSRLTVL.

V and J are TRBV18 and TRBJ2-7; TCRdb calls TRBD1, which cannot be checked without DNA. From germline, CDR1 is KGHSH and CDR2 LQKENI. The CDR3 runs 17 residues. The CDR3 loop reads CASSPRPGGSFGLVQYF.